This T cell receptor beta chain was captured by sequencing in a study of blood T cell repertoires in COVID-19. The CDR3 extends over 14 amino acids. Unmatched junction bases numbered 8, after V lost 6 bases and J lost 3 bases. The germline V gene has CDR1 KGHSH and CDR2 LQKENI. The data were produced by immunoSEQ multiplex PCR, yet TCRdb's version contains in-frame clones alone and is incomplete. The data hold about 370,000 clones, with 75% to 90% observed a single time. The sequence came from a man aged 18 to 35 who had recovered from COVID-19. The sample taken for sequencing was PBMCs or T cells enriched from blood (not recorded which). The gene calls are TRBV18 and TRBJ2-7, with 7 bases fitting TRBD1. This CDR3 is CASSLGQQLYEQYF. The CDR3 region has the DNA TGTGCCAGCTCCCTGGGACAGCAACTCTACGAGCAGTACTTC.